The 32 T cell receptor beta chains below were found in one sample sequenced in a study of T cells expressing NK-cell markers. Following a re-call of the 5' RACE reads, TCRdb has one entry per CDR3 protein and lacks DNA. The ten top clones account for over 35%, within a sample of 150,000 to 170,000 distinct CDR3 sequences. The specimen sequenced was blood T cells: a sorted CD56 or NKG2C T cell subset, CD4+ or CD8+ T cells, or bulk PBMC T cells (not recorded which). These receptor sequences come from a woman between 50 and 59 years old in good health.

V usage is TRBV4-1 and J usage is TRBJ1-2; no DNA is available, so the TRBD1 call from TCRdb remains unchecked. This CDR3 has 16 residues. Germline V gene lookup returns CDR1 MGHRA and CDR2 YSYEKL. CDR3 region: CASSQEPGQGNYGYTF.

CDR3 amino acids: CATTGFSQETQYF. The chain carries TRBV15 and TRBJ2-5. Germline CDR1 and CDR2: LNHNV and YYDKDF (reference sequence). This CDR3 comprises 13 residues.

The genes are TRBV2 and TRBJ2-7; the TCRdb call, TRBD1, lacks DNA for checking. Germline V CDR1 and CDR2: SNHLY, FYNNEI. The length of the CDR3 is 14 residues. This chain's CDR3 is CATQRDKGDYEQYF. Looking up the rest from reference TRBV2 and TRBJ2-7 gives the full variable domain: EPEVTQTPSHQVTQMGQEVILRCVPISNHLYFYWYRQILGQKVEFLVSFYNNEISEKSEIFDDQFSVERPDGSNFTLKIRSTKLEDSAMYFCATQRDKGDYEQYFGPGTRLTVT.

This sequence joins TRBV9 and TRBJ2-5; TCRdb calls TRBD1, which cannot be checked without DNA. In germline, CDR1 is SGDLS, CDR2 YYNGEE. This CDR3 is built from 15 residues. The CDR3 loop reads CASSTGGGGRETQYF.

The V gene is TRBV29-1, the J gene TRBJ1-2; TCRdb reports TRBD1, a call that lacks DNA to check it against. Germline loops: CDR1 SQVTM, CDR2 ANQGSEA. CDR3 length equals 12 residues. The CDR3 reads CSVMDRSSGYTF. Looking up the rest from reference TRBV29-1 and TRBJ1-2 gives the full variable domain: SAVISQKPSRDICQRGTSLTIQCQVDSQVTMMFWYRQQPGQSLTLIATANQGSEATYESGFVIDKFPISRPNLTFSTLTVSNMSPEDSSIYLCSVMDRSSGYTFGSGTRLTVV.

This chain uses TRBV6-4 with TRBJ2-1; the D call of TRBD2 rests on TCRdb alone, since no DNA is present to check it. CDR3 length: 16 residues. Germline CDR1 reads MRHNA; CDR2 reads SNTAGT. The CDR3 sequence is CASSILAGDPYNEQFF.

The J gene is TRBJ2-1, the V gene TRBV27. The CDR3 loop spans 13 amino acids. From germline, CDR1 is MNHEY and CDR2 SMNVEV (reference sequence). The CDR3 sequence: CASSFSRFNEQFF.

V gene TRBV5-1 combines with J gene TRBJ1-4; TCRdb's D call, TRBD1, is unchecked because there is no DNA. This CDR3 has 14 residues. Germline-derived CDR1 and CDR2 are SGHRS and YFSETQ. The chain's CDR3 is CASSPNHPGEKLFF.

The chain carries TRBV7-9 and TRBJ2-5; TCRdb reports TRBD1, a call that lacks DNA to check it against. The CDR3 length is 18 residues. Germline V gene lookup returns CDR1 SEHNR and CDR2 FQNEAQ (reference sequence). The CDR3 protein is CASSLPSAIIGGQETQYF.

The V gene is TRBV4-1, the J gene TRBJ2-3; the TRBD2 assignment by TCRdb is unverifiable without DNA. The CDR3 length is 12 residues. The germline V gene has CDR1 MGHRA and CDR2 YSYEKL. CDR3 residues: CASSQGNSEQYF.

CDR3 sequence reads: CATSDLPGTVDGYTF. The genes are TRBV24-1 and TRBJ1-2; the TRBD1 assignment by TCRdb is unverifiable without DNA. CDR3 size: 15 residues. The germline CDR1 and CDR2 sequences are KGHDR and SFDVKD.

This chain connects TRBV6-1 to TRBJ2-1; TCRdb outputs TRBD2, but without DNA this stays unchecked. This CDR3 is built from 14 residues. CDR1 is MNHNS, CDR2 SASEGT, per germline. CDR3 sequence: CASSPPGPSLGKFF.

This chain joins TRBV13 and TRBJ2-1. Germline loops: CDR1 PRHDT, CDR2 FYEKMQ (reference sequence). CDR3 length: 18 residues. The CDR3 spells CASSTNGFGYGSYNEQFF.

The chain has TRBV3-1 and TRBJ2-1; TCRdb gives TRBD2 as the D gene, but with no DNA this cannot be confirmed. Germline V gene data show CDR1 as LGHDT and CDR2 as YNNKEL (reference sequence). This CDR3 has 17 amino acids. CDR3 sequence reads: CASSRDLSGSLYNEQFF.

J is TRBJ2-2 and V is TRBV29-1; TCRdb lists TRBD1, though no DNA is available to test this call. Germline V CDR1 and CDR2: SQVTM, ANQGSEA. CDR3 size: 13 residues. This chain's CDR3 is CSVDEGRTGELFF.

V gene TRBV19 combines with J gene TRBJ1-1. CDR3 length: 15 residues. Germline V gene data show CDR1 as LNHDA and CDR2 as SQIVND (reference sequence). CDR3 region: CARKDSGEGRTEAFF.

The chain couples TRBV6-4 to TRBJ2-1. Looked up from germline, CDR1 is MRHNA and CDR2 is SNTAGT. This CDR3 spans 13 amino acids. The CDR3 sequence is CASSDQNYNEQFF.

The gene calls are TRBV20-1 and TRBJ2-1; TCRdb returns TRBD2, unconfirmable since there is no DNA. Germline-derived CDR1 and CDR2 are DFQATT and SNEGSKA (reference sequence). The length of the CDR3 is 16 residues. The CDR3 here is CSAVNPGLADYNEQFF.

This chain links TRBV10-3 with TRBJ2-3; TCRdb returns TRBD2, unconfirmable since there is no DNA. The CDR3 totals 17 residues. Looked up from germline, CDR1 is ENHRY and CDR2 is SYGVKD. This CDR3 reads CAIRGEREGRNTDTQYF.

V gene TRBV7-9 combines with J gene TRBJ2-5; TCRdb's D gene call, TRBD1, goes unchecked for lack of DNA. This CDR3 has 14 amino acids. Germline CDR1 is SEHNR and CDR2 is FQNEAQ (reference sequence). CDR3 loop: CASSLGGIQETQYF.

The chain is built from TRBV5-1 and TRBJ2-2. Germline-derived CDR1 and CDR2 are SGHRS and YFSETQ. This CDR3 is 12 amino acids long. The CDR3 protein is CASSVWTQELFF. Combining the CDR3 with reference TRBV5-1 and TRBJ2-2 gives the whole variable domain KAGVTQTPRYLIKTRGQQVTLSCSPISGHRSVSWYQQTPGQGLQFLFEYFSETQRNKGNFPGRFSGRQFSNSRSEMNVSTLELGDSALYLCASSVWTQELFFGEGSRLTVL.

The chain combines TRBV12-5 with TRBJ2-3. CDR1 is LGHNT, CDR2 FRNRAP, per germline. CDR3 size: 11 residues. CDR3 protein: CASGSSDTQYF.

The V call is TRBV27, the J call TRBJ2-1. Germline V lookup: CDR1 MNHEY, CDR2 SMNVEV (reference sequence). This CDR3 contains 15 residues. The chain's CDR3 is CASSLHGFGYNEQFF.

This chain connects TRBV20-1 to TRBJ2-7; TCRdb's D gene call, TRBD1, goes unchecked for lack of DNA. This CDR3 comprises 13 residues. The germline CDR1 and CDR2 sequences are DFQATT and SNEGSKA (reference sequence). CDR3 region: CSAKGGGTYEQYF.

The chain employs TRBV14 and TRBJ2-7; TCRdb returns TRBD2, unconfirmable since there is no DNA. Germline-derived CDR1 and CDR2 are SGHDN and FVKESK. The CDR3 is made up of 15 amino acids. CDR3 residues: CASSQRLIEWDEQYF.

V is TRBV6-5 and J is TRBJ1-6; checking the TCRdb D call of TRBD1 is not possible without DNA. The length of the CDR3 is 14 residues. Germline CDR1 and CDR2: MNHEY and SVGAGI. The CDR3: CASSYQGSDSPLHF.

V is TRBV20-1 and J is TRBJ2-3. The CDR3 runs 12 residues. Germline V lookup: CDR1 DFQATT, CDR2 SNEGSKA (reference sequence). Here the CDR3 reads CSARYDSDTQYF.

The rearrangement joins TRBV27 to TRBJ2-1; the TRBD2 assignment by TCRdb is unverifiable without DNA. Germline V gene data show CDR1 as MNHEY and CDR2 as SMNVEV (reference sequence). The CDR3 sequence is 16 residues long. CDR3 in amino acids: CASSLPGLLLYNEQFF.

This chain uses TRBV28 with TRBJ2-1. The CDR3 contains 14 residues. Germline CDR1 MDHEN, CDR2 SYDVKM. CDR3 sequence reads: CASSFVAAYNEQFF.

J is TRBJ2-7 and V is TRBV24-1. Germline V gene lookup returns CDR1 KGHDR and CDR2 SFDVKD. The CDR3 loop spans 14 amino acids. CDR3 region: CATSDNGGSYEQYF.

The chain employs TRBV27 and TRBJ1-1. The length of the CDR3 is 14 residues. Germline values: CDR1 MNHEY, CDR2 SMNVEV (reference sequence). CDR3 region: CASSLGAVNTEAFF.

V usage is TRBV7-2 and J usage is TRBJ2-1; absent DNA, TCRdb's TRBD2 call cannot be checked. CDR1 and CDR2 (germline): SGHTA, FQGNSA. This CDR3 has 15 amino acids. CDR3 loop: CASSLWIAGGTEQFF.